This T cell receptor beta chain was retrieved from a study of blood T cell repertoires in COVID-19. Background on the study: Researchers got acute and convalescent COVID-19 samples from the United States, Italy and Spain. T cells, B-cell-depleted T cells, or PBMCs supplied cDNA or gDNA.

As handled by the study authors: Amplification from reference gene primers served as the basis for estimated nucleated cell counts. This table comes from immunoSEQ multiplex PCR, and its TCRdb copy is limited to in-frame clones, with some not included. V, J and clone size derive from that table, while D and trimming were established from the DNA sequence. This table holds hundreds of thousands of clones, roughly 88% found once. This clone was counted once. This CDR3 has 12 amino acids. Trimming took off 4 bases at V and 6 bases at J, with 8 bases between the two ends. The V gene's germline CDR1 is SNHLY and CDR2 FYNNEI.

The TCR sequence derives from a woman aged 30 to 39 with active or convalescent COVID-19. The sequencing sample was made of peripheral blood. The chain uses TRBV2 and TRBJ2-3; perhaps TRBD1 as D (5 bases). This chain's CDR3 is CASSASGDTQYF. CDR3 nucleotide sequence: TGTGCCAGCAGTGCGTCAGGGGATACGCAGTATTTT.